Presented here are 8 T cell receptor beta chains from one specimen sequenced in a study of response to subunit inactivated influenza vaccine. TCRdb ran MiXCR on the RT-PCR reads and lists one entry per CDR3 protein. The data show roughly 650,000 distinct CDR3 sequences, 11% to 15% seen once. This specimen was PBMCs from blood, taken around 14 days before vaccination. These receptors all stem from a man aged 45-60 years who received an inactivated influenza vaccine.

This clonotype was seen repeatedly, ten times or more. This chain connects TRBV28 to TRBJ1-2, with D possibly being TRBD1 (5 bases). Germline CDR1 reads MDHEN; CDR2 reads SYDVKM. V was clipped by 5 bases and J by 4 bases, with 11 bases between them. The CDR3 is 13 residues long. The DNA for the CDR3 is TGTGCCAGCAGTCTACAGGCGCCCTATGGCTACACCTTC. It yields the protein CASSLQAPYGYTF.

A few counts support this clonotype. J is TRBJ1-3 and V is TRBV20-1; D is possibly TRBD1 (5 bases). The CDR3 extends over 14 amino acids. In germline, CDR1 is DFQATT, CDR2 SNEGSKA (reference sequence). V lost 0 bases, J lost 5 bases, and 11 bases lay in between. This chain's CDR3 is CSARDLAGRNTIYF. Here the CDR3 DNA reads TGCAGTGCTAGAGATTTGGCAGGGAGAAACACCATATATTTT.

This clonotype has only a few counts. The genes are TRBV5-1 and TRBJ1-2; D remains ambiguous. Germline CDR1 is SGHRS and CDR2 is YFSETQ. V was shortened by 3 bases and J by 0 bases, with 9 bases between the two germline ends. The CDR3 totals 14 residues. The CDR3 coding sequence is TGCGCCAGCAGCTATACTGATACTAACTATGGCTACACCTTC. Translating it yields CASSYTDTNYGYTF. Combining the CDR3 with reference TRBV5-1 and TRBJ1-2 gives the whole variable domain KAGVTQTPRYLIKTRGQQVTLSCSPISGHRSVSWYQQTPGQGLQFLFEYFSETQRNKGNFPGRFSGRQFSNSRSEMNVSTLELGDSALYLCASSYTDTNYGYTFGSGTRLTVV.

The V and J genes are TRBV27 and TRBJ1-2; possible D gene TRBD1, 6 bases. Germline lookup yields CDR1 MNHEY and CDR2 SMNVEV (reference sequence). Trimming removed 5 bases from V and 0 bases from J, with 10 bases in between. The CDR3 sequence is 14 residues long. The CDR3 region has the DNA TGTGCCAGCAGTACAGGGTCAGCTAACTATGGCTACACCTTC. This gives the protein CASSTGSANYGYTF.

This clonotype was observed a handful of times. The gene calls are TRBV7-9 and TRBJ2-7, with TRBD1 identical over 9 bases. Germline CDR1 and CDR2: SEHNR and FQNEAQ (reference sequence). CDR3 size: 15 residues. V gave up 2 bases and J gave up 6 bases; unmatched junction bases: 8. In DNA, the CDR3 is TGTGCCAGCAGCTTAAGCGGGACAGGGAAGGGCGAGCAGTACTTC. Translation gives CASSLSGTGKGEQYF.

Only a few counts were recorded for this clonotype. The chain carries TRBV10-2 and TRBJ1-2, with D maybe TRBD1 (5 bases). The CDR3 sequence is 12 residues long. With 6 bases removed from V and 8 bases from J, the gap between germline ends came to 13 bases. Per germline, CDR1 WSHSY and CDR2 SAAADI. The CDR3 DNA reads TGCGCCAGCAGGGGGGGTGTCTTCGGCTACACCTTC. Its protein product is CASRGGVFGYTF.

This clonotype has more than one count but fewer than ten. This chain joins TRBV29-1 and TRBJ2-5; D is perhaps TRBD1 or TRBD2 (5 bases each). Trimming removed 6 bases from V and 7 bases from J, with 21 bases in between. Germline V gives CDR1 SQVTM, CDR2 ANQGSEA. CDR3 length: 14 residues. In DNA form, the CDR3 reads TGCAGCGTGGCCGGGACGTACCCGTCTGGGACCCAGTACTTC. The encoded protein is CSVAGTYPSGTQYF.

The chain is built from TRBV4-1 and TRBJ1-6, with 8 bases lining up with TRBD1. With 5 bases clipped from V and 7 bases from J, the junction kept 7 bases outside the gene matches. The CDR3 is 15 amino acids. In germline, CDR1 is MGHRA, CDR2 YSYEKL. This chain's CDR3 is CASSSQDRGNSPLHF. CDR3 in DNA: TGCGCCAGCAGCTCTCAAGACAGGGGCAATTCACCCCTCCACTTT.